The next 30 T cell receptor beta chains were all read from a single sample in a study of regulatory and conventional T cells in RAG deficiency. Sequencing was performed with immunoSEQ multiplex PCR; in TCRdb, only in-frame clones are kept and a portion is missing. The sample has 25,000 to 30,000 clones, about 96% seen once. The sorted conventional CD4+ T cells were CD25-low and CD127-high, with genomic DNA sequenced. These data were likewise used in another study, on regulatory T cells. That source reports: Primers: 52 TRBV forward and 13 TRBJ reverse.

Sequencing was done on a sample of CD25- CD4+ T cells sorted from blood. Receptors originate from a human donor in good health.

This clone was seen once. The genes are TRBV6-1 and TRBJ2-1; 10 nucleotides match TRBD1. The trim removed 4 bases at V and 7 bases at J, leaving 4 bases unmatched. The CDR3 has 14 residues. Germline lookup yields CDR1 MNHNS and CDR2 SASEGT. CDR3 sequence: CASSVDRGLNEQFF. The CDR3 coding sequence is TGTGCCAGCAGTGTTGACAGGGGGCTAAATGAGCAGTTCTTC.

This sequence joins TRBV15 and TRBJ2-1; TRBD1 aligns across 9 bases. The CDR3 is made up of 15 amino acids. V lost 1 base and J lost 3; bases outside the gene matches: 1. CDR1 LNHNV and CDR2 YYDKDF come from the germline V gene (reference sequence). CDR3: CATSRGTGVYNEQFF. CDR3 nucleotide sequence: TGTGCCACCAGCAGAGGGACAGGGGTCTACAATGAGCAGTTCTTC.

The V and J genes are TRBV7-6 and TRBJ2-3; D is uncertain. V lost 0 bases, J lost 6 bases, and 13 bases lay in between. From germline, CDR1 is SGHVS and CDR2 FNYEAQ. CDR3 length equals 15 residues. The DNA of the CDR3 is TGTGCCAGCAGCTTAGCGCTAAGGAGCGTGGATACGCAGTATTTT. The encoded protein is CASSLALRSVDTQYF.

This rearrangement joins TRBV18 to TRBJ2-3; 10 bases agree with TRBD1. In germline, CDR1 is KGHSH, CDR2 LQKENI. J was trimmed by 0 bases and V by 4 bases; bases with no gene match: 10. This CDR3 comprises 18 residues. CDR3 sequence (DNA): TGTGCCAGCTCACACGCCGGGACAGGGGAAGGGAGCACAGATACGCAGTATTTT. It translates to CASSHAGTGEGSTDTQYF.

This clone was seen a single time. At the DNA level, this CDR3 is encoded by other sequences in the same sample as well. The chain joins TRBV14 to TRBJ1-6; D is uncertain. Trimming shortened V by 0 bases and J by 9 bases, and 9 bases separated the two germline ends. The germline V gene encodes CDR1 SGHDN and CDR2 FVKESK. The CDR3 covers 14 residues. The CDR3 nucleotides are TGTGCCAGCAGCCAAGAATGGGCTGTTTCACCCCTCCACTTT. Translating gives CASSQEWAVSPLHF.

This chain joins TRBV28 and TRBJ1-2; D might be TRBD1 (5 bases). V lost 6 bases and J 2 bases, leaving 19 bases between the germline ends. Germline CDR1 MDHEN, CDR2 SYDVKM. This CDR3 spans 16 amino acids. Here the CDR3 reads CASSPPGGIYNYGYTF. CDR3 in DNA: TGTGCCAGCAGCCCCCCGGGGGGGATTTACAACTATGGCTACACCTTC.

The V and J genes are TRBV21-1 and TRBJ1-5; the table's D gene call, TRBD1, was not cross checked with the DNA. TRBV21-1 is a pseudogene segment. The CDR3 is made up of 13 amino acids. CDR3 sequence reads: CASSKGQSQPQHF. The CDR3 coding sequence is TGTGCCAGCAGCAAAGGACAGAGTCAGCCCCAGCATTTT.

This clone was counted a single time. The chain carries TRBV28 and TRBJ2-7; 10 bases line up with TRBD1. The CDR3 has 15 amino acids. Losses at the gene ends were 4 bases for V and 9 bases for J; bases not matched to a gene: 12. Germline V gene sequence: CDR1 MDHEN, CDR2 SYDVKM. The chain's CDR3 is CASSSSGTGENRQYF. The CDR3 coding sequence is TGTGCCAGCAGTTCCAGCGGGACAGGGGAGAATCGGCAGTACTTC.

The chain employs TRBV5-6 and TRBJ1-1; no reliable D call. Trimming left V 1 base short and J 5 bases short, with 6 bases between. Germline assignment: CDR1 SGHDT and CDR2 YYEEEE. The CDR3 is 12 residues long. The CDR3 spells CASSLSETEAFF. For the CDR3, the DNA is TGTGCCAGCAGCTTGTCGGAGACTGAAGCTTTCTTT.

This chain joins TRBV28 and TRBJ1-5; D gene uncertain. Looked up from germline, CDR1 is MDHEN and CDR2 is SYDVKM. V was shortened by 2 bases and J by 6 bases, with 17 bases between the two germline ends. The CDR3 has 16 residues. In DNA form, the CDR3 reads TGTGCCAGCAGTTTACGCCTTGGGCGGACTGGTCAGCCCCAGCATTTT. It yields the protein CASSLRLGRTGQPQHF.

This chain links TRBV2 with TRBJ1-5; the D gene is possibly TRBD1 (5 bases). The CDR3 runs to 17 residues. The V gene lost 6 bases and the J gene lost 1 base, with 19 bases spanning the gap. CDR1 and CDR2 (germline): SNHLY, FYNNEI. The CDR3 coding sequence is TGTGCCAGCAGGGACGCCTTAGGCCAGGGAAGCAATCAGCCCCAGCATTTT. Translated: CASRDALGQGSNQPQHF.

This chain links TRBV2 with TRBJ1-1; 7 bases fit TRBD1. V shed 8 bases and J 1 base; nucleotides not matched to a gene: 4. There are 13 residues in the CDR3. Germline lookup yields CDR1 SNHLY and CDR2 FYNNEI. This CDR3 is CASQGDWNTEAFF. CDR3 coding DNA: TGTGCCAGCCAGGGGGATTGGAACACTGAAGCTTTCTTT.

In DNA, the CDR3 is TGTGCCAGCAGCTCCCCCCCCGGGGAGCAGTACTTC. This sequence encodes CASSSPPGEQYF. The chain couples TRBV7-6 to TRBJ2-7, with D uncertain. The CDR3 is 12 residues long. The germline CDR1 and CDR2 sequences are SGHVS and FNYEAQ. With 4 bases removed from V and 7 bases from J, the gap between germline ends came to 11 bases.

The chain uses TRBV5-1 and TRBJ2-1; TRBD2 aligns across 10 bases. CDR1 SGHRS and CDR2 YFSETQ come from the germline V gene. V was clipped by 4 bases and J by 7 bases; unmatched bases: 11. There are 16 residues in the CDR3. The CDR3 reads CASSPAGTSVVNEQFF. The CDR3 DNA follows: TGCGCCAGCAGCCCGGCCGGGACTAGCGTTGTGAATGAGCAGTTCTTC.

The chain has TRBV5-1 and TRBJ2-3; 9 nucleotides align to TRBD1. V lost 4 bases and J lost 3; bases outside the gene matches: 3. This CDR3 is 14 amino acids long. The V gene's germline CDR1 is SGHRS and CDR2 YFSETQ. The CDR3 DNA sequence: TGCGCCAGCAGCCCGGGACAGGGAACAGATACGCAGTATTTT. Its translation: CASSPGQGTDTQYF.

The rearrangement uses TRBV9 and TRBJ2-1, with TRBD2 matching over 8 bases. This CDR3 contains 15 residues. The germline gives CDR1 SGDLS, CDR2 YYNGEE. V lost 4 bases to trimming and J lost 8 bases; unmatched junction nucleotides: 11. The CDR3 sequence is CASSFLSRGGDEQFF. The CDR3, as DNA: TGTGCCAGCAGCTTCCTCAGTCGGGGGGGTGATGAGCAGTTCTTC. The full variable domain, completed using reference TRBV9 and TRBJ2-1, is DSGVTQTPKHLITATGQRVTLRCSPRSGDLSVYWYQQSLDQGLQFLIQYYNGEERAKGNILERFSAQQFPDLHSELNLSSLELGDSALYFCASSFLSRGGDEQFFGPGTRLTVL.

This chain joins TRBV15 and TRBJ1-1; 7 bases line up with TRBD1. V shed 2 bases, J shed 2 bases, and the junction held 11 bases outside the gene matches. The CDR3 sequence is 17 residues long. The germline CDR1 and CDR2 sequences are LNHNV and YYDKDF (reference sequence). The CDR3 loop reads CATSRRNRDRPNTEAFF. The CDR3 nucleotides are TGTGCCACCAGCAGAAGAAACCGGGACAGACCAAACACTGAAGCTTTCTTT.

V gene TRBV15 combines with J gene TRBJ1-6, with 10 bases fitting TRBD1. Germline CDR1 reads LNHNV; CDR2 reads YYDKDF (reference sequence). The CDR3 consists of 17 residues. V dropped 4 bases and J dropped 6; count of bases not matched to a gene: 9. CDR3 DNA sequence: TGTGCCACCAGCACTGGGCTCGGGACAGGGGCTAATTCACCCCTCCACTTT. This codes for CATSTGLGTGANSPLHF.

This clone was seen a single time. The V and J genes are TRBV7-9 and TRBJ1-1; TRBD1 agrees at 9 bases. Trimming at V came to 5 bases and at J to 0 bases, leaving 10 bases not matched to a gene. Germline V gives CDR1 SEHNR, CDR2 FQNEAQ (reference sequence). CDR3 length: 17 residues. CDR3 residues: CASSPRQGDSVNTEAFF. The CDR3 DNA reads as TGTGCCAGCAGCCCCCGACAGGGGGATTCTGTGAACACTGAAGCTTTCTTT.

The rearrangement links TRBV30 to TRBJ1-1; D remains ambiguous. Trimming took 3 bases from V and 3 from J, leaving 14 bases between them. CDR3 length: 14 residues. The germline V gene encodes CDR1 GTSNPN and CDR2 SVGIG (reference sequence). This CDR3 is CAWSAAPQDTEAFF. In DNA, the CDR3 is TGTGCCTGGAGCGCCGCCCCCCAGGACACTGAAGCTTTCTTT.

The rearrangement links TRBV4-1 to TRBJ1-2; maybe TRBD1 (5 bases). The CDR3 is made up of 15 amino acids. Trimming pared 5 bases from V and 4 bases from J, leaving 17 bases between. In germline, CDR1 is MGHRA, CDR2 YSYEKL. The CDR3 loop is CASSDASGRVYGYTF. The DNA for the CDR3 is TGCGCCAGCAGCGACGCTAGTGGCAGGGTCTATGGCTACACCTTC.

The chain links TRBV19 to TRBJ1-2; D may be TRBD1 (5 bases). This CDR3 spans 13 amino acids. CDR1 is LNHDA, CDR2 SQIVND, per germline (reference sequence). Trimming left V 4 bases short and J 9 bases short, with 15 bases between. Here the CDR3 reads CASSKTGQLSYTF. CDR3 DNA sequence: TGTGCCAGTAGTAAAACCGGACAATTGAGCTACACCTTC. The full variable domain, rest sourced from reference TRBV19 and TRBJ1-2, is DGGITQSPKYLFRKEGQNVTLSCEQNLNHDAMYWYRQDPGQGLRLIYYSQIVNDFQKGDIAEGYSVSREKKESFPLTVTSAQKNPTAFYLCASSKTGQLSYTFGSGTRLTVV.

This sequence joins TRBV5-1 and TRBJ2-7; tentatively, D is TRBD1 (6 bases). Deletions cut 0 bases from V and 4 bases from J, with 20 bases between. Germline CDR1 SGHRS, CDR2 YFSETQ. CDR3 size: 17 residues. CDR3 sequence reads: CASSLGMLVGQLYEQYF. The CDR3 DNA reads TGCGCCAGCAGCTTGGGCATGCTAGTCGGACAGCTTTACGAGCAGTACTTC.

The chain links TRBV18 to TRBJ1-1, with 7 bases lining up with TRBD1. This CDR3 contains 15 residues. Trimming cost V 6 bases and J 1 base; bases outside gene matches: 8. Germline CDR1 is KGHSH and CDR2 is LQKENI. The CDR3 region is CASSDTGQTNTEAFF. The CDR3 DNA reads TGTGCCAGCTCTGATACGGGACAGACGAACACTGAAGCTTTCTTT.

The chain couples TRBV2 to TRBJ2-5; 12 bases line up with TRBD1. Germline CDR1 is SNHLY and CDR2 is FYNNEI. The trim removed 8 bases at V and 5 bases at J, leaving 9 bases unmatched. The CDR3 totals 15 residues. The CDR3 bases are TGTGCCAGCCGGGCGGGACAGGGGGCCGGGGAGACCCAGTACTTC. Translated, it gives CASRAGQGAGETQYF.

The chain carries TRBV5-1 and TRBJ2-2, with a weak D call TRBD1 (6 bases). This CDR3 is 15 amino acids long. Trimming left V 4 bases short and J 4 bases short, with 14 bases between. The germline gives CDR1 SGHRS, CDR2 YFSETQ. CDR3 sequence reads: CASSVQGSPTGELFF. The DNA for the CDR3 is TGCGCCAGCAGCGTACAGGGAAGCCCCACCGGGGAGCTGTTTTTT.

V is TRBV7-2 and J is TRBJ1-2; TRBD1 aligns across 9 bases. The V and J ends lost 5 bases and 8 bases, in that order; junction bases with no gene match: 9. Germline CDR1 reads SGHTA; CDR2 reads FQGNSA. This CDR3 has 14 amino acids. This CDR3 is CASSARQGGRGYTF. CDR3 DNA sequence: TGTGCCAGCAGCGCCCGACAGGGGGGGCGGGGCTACACCTTC.

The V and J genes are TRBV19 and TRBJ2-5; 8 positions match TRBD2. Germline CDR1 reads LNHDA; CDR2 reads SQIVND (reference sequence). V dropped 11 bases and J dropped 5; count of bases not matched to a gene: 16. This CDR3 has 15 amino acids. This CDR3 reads CASTSASGGSETQYF. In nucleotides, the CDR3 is TGTGCCTCTACGAGCGCCAGCGGGGGATCGGAGACCCAGTACTTC.

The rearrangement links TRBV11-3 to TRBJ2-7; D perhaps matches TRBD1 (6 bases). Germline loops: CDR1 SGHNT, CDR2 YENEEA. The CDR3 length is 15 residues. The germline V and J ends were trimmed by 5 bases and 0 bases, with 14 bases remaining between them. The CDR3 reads CASSLGTSSSYEQYF. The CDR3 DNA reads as TGTGCCAGCAGCCTCGGGACATCGAGCTCCTACGAGCAGTACTTC.

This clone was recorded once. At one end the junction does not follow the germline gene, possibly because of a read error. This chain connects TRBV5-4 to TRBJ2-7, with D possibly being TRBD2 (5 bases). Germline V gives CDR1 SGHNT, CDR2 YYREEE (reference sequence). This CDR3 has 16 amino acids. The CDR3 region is CASGLRSRLFSYEQYF. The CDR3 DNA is TGTGCCAGCGGCTTGAGGAGCCGACTATTCTCCTACGAGCAGTACTTC.